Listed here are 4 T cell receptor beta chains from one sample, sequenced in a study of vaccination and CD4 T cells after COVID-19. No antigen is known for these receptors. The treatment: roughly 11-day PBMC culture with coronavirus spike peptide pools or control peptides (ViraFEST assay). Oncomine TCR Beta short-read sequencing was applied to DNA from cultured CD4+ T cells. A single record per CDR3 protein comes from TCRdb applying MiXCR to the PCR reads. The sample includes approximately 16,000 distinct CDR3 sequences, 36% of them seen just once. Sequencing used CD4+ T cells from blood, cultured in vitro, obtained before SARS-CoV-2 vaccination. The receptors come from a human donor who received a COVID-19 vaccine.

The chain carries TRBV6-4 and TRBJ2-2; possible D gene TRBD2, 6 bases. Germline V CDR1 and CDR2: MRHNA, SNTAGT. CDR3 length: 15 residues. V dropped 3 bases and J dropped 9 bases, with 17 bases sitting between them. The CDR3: CASSEVGVGDWELFF. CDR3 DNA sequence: TGTGCCAGCAGTGAGGTTGGTGTAGGGGACTGGGAGCTGTTTTTT.

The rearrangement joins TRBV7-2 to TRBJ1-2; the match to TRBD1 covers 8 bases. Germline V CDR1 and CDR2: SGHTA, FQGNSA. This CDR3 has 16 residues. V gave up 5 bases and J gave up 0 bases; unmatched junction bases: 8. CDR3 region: CASSPMAGQANYGYTF. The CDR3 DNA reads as TGTGCCAGCAGCCCCATGGCGGGACAGGCTAACTATGGCTACACCTTC.

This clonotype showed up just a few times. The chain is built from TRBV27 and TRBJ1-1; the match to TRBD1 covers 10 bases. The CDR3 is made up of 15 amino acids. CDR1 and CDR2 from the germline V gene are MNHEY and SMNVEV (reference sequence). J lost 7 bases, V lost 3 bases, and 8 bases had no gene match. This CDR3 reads CASSLLRTGGSEAFF. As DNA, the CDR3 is TGTGCCAGCAGTTTGCTCCGGACAGGGGGTAGTGAAGCTTTCTTT.

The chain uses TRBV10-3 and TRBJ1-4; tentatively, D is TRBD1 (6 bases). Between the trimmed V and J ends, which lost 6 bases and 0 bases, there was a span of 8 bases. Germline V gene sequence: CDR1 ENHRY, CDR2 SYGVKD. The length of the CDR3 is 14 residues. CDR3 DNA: TGTGCCATCAGGGACAGTCCAACTAATGAAAAACTGTTTTTT. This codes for CAIRDSPTNEKLFF.